Listed below are T cell receptor beta chains from one sample, sequenced in a study of glioma-infiltrating T cells after dendritic cell vaccination. This table comes from immunoSEQ multiplex PCR, and its TCRdb copy is limited to in-frame clones, with some not included. This sample has about 67,000 clones, with around 86% found just once. The sample consisted of blood, taken before dendritic cell vaccination. The receptors here all came from a human donor with glioblastoma. Each CDR3 is given with its conserved first and last residue. A D gene is named only where the DNA matches it firmly. Size is omitted from some rows. Given values are once, few, many or a class for expanded clones.

J,D,size,V,DNA,CDR3
TRBJ2-5,NA,NA,TRBV7-2,TGTGCCAGCAGCCCTTACAGGGAACTGTACCAAGAGACCCAGTACTTC,CASSPYRELYQETQYF
TRBJ2-4,NA,NA,TRBV2,TGTGCCAGCACCGGAGAGGACTCCCGTGTTCTCATTCAGTACTTC,CASTGEDSRVLIQYF
TRBJ1-6,NA,NA,TRBV4-1,TGCGCCAGCAGCCAAGTGTCTGCAGTTTATAATTCACCCCTCCACTTT,CASSQVSAVYNSPLHF
TRBJ1-4,TRBD1,NA,TRBV11-2,TGTGCCAGCAGCCCCTCCGGGACAGGGGAAGAAAAACTGTTTTTT,CASSPSGTGEEKLFF
TRBJ2-7,NA,NA,TRBV6-5,TGTGCCAGCAGCTATATATCAGGATACGAGCAGTACTTC,CASSYISGYEQYF
TRBJ2-2,NA,NA,TRBV7-6,TGTGCCAGCAGCCGGGATTTCGGCGGGGGCGTCACCGGGGAGCTGTTTTTT,CASSRDFGGGVTGELFF
TRBJ2-7,TRBD1,few,TRBV7-2,TGTGCCAGCAGCTTAGAACCGACAGGGGGCGGCGAGCAGTACTTC,CASSLEPTGGGEQYF
TRBJ1-1,NA,NA,TRBV19,TGTGCCAGTAGTTTCCGAGGCAGCGCAACGGCTTTCTTT,CASSFRGSATAFF
TRBJ2-7,NA,NA,TRBV6-1,TGTGCCAGCAATCGGGGGTCCTACGAGCAGTACTTC,CASNRGSYEQYF
TRBJ1-1,NA,NA,TRBV5-3,TGTGCCAGAAGCTGTCCGGGGGGTGAAGCTTTCTTT,CARSCPGGEAFF
TRBJ2-2,NA,NA,TRBV2,TGTGCCAGCAGGGGCTCTACGAACACCGGGGAGCTGTTTTTT,CASRGSTNTGELFF
TRBJ1-6,NA,NA,TRBV10-3,TGTGCCATCAGGGGCGGGAGCTCCTATAATTCACCCCTCCACTTT,CAIRGGSSYNSPLHF
TRBJ1-1,NA,NA,TRBV5-1,TGCGCCAGCAGCTTGGGGAGGGACCCTGAAGCTTTCTTT,CASSLGRDPEAFF
TRBJ1-1,NA,once,TRBV27,TGTGCCAGCAGTTTAGCAGGGTTGAACACTGAAGCTTTCTTT,CASSLAGLNTEAFF
TRBJ2-1,NA,NA,TRBV4-1,TGCGCCAGCAACCCCCGGGGTGGCTACAATGAGCAGTTCTTC,CASNPRGGYNEQFF
TRBJ2-6,TRBD1,NA,TRBV4-1,TGCGCCAGCAGCCCGACAGGGGCCGGGGCCAACGTCCTGACTTTC,CASSPTGAGANVLTF
TRBJ1-6,TRBD1,NA,TRBV5-4,TGTGCCAGCAGCTCCGGACAGGGCAGCGATTCACCCCTCCACTTT,CASSSGQGSDSPLHF